This T cell receptor beta chain is from a study of chemoradiotherapy in HPV16-positive cancers (dated by TCRdb to between 2021 and 2022). With regard to the full study: Candidate HPV-specific T-cell clones and common TCR motifs were defined through functional T-cell assays on cells from a couple of HPV16-positive patients. The study set out to ask whether T-cell immunity against the HPV oncoproteins E6 and E7 changes over the course of chemoradiotherapy and whether that immunity affects survival. TCR repertoires from around 80 patients with HPV-related cancers were then used to track the candidate HPV-specific TCRs and motifs.

The research as a whole found: The functional definition of HPV-specific T cells came from only a couple of HPV16-positive patients, and the survival association was reported for HPV16-positive patients. Expansion of candidate HPV-specific clones and E7-related TCR motifs was observed in the tumor microenvironment during treatment, whereas no such expansion was observed for non-HPV-specific T cells. Among HPV16-positive patients, expansion of HPV-responsive T cells during chemoradiotherapy was associated with better recurrence-free survival.

Repertoires were sampled repeatedly over the course of chemoradiotherapy, so clonal expansion could be followed in the tumor microenvironment. V lost 5 bases and J lost 10 bases, and the count of bases not matched to a germline gene is 10. Including the terminal cysteine and phenylalanine, the CDR3 comprises 15 residues. The sequence is cut down to CDR3 DNA, 45 bases in frame from base 1. Based on the germline V gene, the CDR1 and CDR2 sequences are SGHTA and FQGNSA. Of note for this clone: The antigen it recognizes is unknown. Per-base qualities were not stored, and no clone one base away is much larger.

Receptors were amplified or captured by the immunoSEQ multiplex PCR assay. As stored in TCRdb, this immuneACCESS dataset retains in-frame rearrangements with V and J assigned. A fraction of the clones does not appear; measured against another copy, unresolved V genes explain less than half of the discrepancy, and the remainder lacks a known reason. The table for this sample lists roughly 40,000 clones; about 77% of them were counted only once. Around 5.2% of the sample lies in the top ten. The rearrangement combines TRBV7-2 with TRBJ1-6; TRBD1 matches 8 bases in the middle. The receptor comes from a human donor with HPV-associated anogenital cancer. This sample comprised blood, obtained from a patient who underwent chemoradiotherapy. The CDR3 in this case is CASSERQGTQSPLHF. The nucleotide sequence is TGTGCCAGCAGCGAAAGACAGGGGACCCAATCACCCCTCCACTTT.